This TCR beta chain was profiled in a study of PD-L1 blockade in urothelial cancer. About the research overall: Patients had received 0 to 3 prior chemotherapy regimens.

Added to each PCR by spiking were synthetic TCR analog templates. Produced via immunoSEQ multiplex PCR; TCRdb's table is partial and in-frame only. The profile shows about 80,000 clones, around 90% of them singletons. The CDR3 is 12 amino acids. The V and J ends lost 3 bases and 7 bases respectively, with 9 bases between them. CDR1 SGHTA and CDR2 FQGNSA come from the germline V gene. Sample: PBMCs, taken around atezolizumab (anti-PD-L1) treatment. The sequence derives from a woman aged 65 to 85 with urothelial cancer. This chain uses TRBV7-2 with TRBJ1-2, with a possible D match to TRBD1 (5 bases). The CDR3 region is CASSFQGSGYTF. The CDR3 bases are TGTGCCAGCAGCTTTCAGGGCAGTGGCTACACCTTC.